What follows is one T cell receptor beta chain and its context. The V and J ends lost 5 bases and 0 bases respectively, with 13 bases between them. The CDR3 covers 16 residues. In germline, CDR1 is LNHDA, CDR2 SQIVND (reference sequence). In the original processing: Estimated nucleated cell counts came from reference gene primer amplification. Profiled with immunoSEQ multiplex PCR; TCRdb holds only in-frame clones, not every one. V and J calls and clone size are those listed in that table; D and trimming were worked out from the DNA. The table lists about 39,000 clones, about nine tenths of them singletons. These data originate in a study of blood T cell repertoires in COVID-19. Study information: Samples representing acute and convalescent COVID-19 were sourced from the United States, Italy and Spain. Sources were T cells, B-cell-depleted T cells, or PBMCs; the material itself was cDNA or gDNA.

This receptor was identified in a man aged 50-59 years with active or convalescent COVID-19. Sequencing used peripheral blood. This rearrangement joins TRBV19 to TRBJ1-4; D not resolved. CDR3 sequence reads: CASSLQTPATNEKLFF. As DNA, the CDR3 is TGTGCCAGTAGTCTCCAGACACCAGCAACTAATGAAAAACTGTTTTTT.